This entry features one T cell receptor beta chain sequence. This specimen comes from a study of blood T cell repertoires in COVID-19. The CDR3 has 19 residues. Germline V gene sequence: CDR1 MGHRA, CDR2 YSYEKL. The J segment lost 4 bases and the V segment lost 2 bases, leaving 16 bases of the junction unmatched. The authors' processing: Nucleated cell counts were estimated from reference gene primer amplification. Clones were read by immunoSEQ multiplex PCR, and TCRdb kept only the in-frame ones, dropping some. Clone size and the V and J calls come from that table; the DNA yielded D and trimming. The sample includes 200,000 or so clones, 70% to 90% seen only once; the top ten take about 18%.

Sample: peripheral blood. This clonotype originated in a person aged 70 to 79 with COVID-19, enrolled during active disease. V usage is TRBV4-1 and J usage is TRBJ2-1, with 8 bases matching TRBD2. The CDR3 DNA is TGCGCCAGCAGCCAACATTACGATGGCGGGGGGACTAGGTACAATGAGCAGTTCTTC. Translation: CASSQHYDGGGTRYNEQFF.